This TCR beta chain was retrieved from a study of blood T cell repertoires in COVID-19. As for the study in general: The United States, Italy and Spain supplied acute and convalescent COVID-19 samples.

This CDR3 has 18 residues. J gave up 7 bases and V 4 bases, and 16 bases lay outside the gene matches. Germline CDR1 is SGHNT and CDR2 is YYREEE (reference sequence). The table came from immunoSEQ multiplex PCR; TCRdb's copy has only in-frame clones and leaves some out. In the table there are just over 250,000 clones, under 90% of which are singletons. Recruitment covered under 25 US areas and drew participants whose ages spanned about 18 to 100 years. The receptor was derived from a man aged 30-40 years with acute COVID-19. The chain recombines TRBV5-4 with TRBJ1-6, with TRBD1 matching 8 bases. Source material: PBMCs or T cells enriched from blood (not recorded which). CDR3 DNA: TGTGCCAGCAGCGACGGATTATACAGGGGACAGGAGAATTCACCCCTCCACTTT. Its protein is CASSDGLYRGQENSPLHF.